Listed below are T cell receptor beta chains from one sample, sequenced in a study of blood T cell repertoires in COVID-19. The repertoire was sequenced with immunoSEQ multiplex PCR; TCRdb's copy has only in-frame clones and lacks some. The table lists tens of thousands of clones, almost 90% of them singletons. The sample was peripheral blood. The source is a human donor with active COVID-19. The donor label of this sample is uncertain. CDR3s include the opening cysteine and the closing phenylalanine or tryptophan. Each record gives: J gene, V gene, CDR3 protein.

J gene: TRBJ1-5
V gene: TRBV4-2
CDR3 protein: CASSPTTGGFQPQHF

J gene: TRBJ1-2
V gene: TRBV7-2
CDR3 protein: CASSLPGQGADYGYTF

J gene: TRBJ1-1
V gene: TRBV9
CDR3 protein: CASSPPRGLTEAFF

J gene: TRBJ1-2
V gene: TRBV29-1
CDR3 protein: CSGTAGGQPDGYTF

J gene: TRBJ2-1
V gene: TRBV6-2/TRBV6-3
CDR3 protein: CASSYSPAGGVYNEQFF

J gene: TRBJ2-3
V gene: TRBV7-9
CDR3 protein: CASSPSGGVTDTQYF

J gene: TRBJ2-7
V gene: TRBV11-1
CDR3 protein: CASSLTDGLDSYEQYF

J gene: TRBJ1-2
V gene: TRBV5-4
CDR3 protein: CASSLALGAGDYGYTF

J gene: TRBJ1-1
V gene: TRBV6-2/TRBV6-3
CDR3 protein: CASRPNREGQTEAFF

J gene: TRBJ1-4
V gene: TRBV29-1
CDR3 protein: CSANGREGEKLFF

J gene: TRBJ2-3
V gene: TRBV2
CDR3 protein: CASTGTSGGLNTQYF

J gene: TRBJ2-1
V gene: TRBV2
CDR3 protein: CASSTGLFNEQFF

J gene: TRBJ1-4
V gene: TRBV2
CDR3 protein: CASSEARVSNEKLFF

J gene: TRBJ2-7
V gene: TRBV27
CDR3 protein: CASSMDSRSSYEQYF